This T cell receptor (beta chain) was obtained from a study of control samples from healthy donors and cancer patients. The length of the CDR3 is 24 residues. The data were produced by immunoSEQ multiplex PCR, yet TCRdb's version contains in-frame clones alone and is incomplete. The table includes around 85,000 clones, approximately 94% detected once. The TCR originated in a woman younger than 35 in good health. Sequenced material: blood. The V gene is TRBV21-1, the J gene TRBJ2-3. TRBV21-1 is deemed a pseudogene. In DNA form, the CDR3 reads TGTGCCAGCAGCACCCCGAACGACTTCCGGGGCCCCTTGACGCGGCCCTATTTTGCAGATACGCAGTATTTT. Protein sequence: CASSTPNDFRGPLTRPYFADTQYF.